Here is one TCR beta chain with its context. Antigen: not known. The entry originates in a study of neurological immune-mediated disorders. Germline CDR1 DFQATT, CDR2 SNEGSKA (reference sequence). Deletions cut 1 base from V and 2 bases from J, with 19 bases between. The CDR3 length is 17 residues. Sequencing runs each generated in excess of 180 million TCR-beta sequences derived from 15-18 subjects. TCRdb redid the calling of the 5' RACE reads with MiXCR, one entry per CDR3 protein. Among roughly 21,000 distinct CDR3 sequences listed, roughly 17% were seen once. Study-level results: Among 34 multiple sclerosis patients, phylogenetic grouping put the repertoires of 18 into a single related-CDR3 cluster, a possible signature.

This receptor was identified in a woman aged 18-29 years with multiple sclerosis. The chain carries TRBV20-1 and TRBJ2-3; weak D call: TRBD1 (7 bases). The sequencing input was CD8+ T cells from blood. CDR3 nucleotides: TGCAGTGCTAGAGGGCGGGACTCTAAGGGGGCCACAGATACGCAGTATTTT. Its protein is CSARGRDSKGATDTQYF.